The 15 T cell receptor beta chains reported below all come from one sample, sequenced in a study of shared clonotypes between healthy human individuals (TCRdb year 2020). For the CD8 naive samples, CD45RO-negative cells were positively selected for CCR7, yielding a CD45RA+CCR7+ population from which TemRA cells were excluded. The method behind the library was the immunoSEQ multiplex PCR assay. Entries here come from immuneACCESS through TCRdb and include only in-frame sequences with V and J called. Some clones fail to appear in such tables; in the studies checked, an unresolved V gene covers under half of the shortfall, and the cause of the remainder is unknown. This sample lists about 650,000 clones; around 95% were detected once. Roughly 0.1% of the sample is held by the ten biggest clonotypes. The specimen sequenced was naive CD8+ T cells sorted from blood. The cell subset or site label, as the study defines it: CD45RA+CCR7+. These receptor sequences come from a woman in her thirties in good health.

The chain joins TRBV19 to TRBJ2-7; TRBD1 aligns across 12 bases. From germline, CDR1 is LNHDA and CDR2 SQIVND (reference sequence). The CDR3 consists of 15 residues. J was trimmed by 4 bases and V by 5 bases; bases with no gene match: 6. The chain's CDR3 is CASSAGTGGVYEQYF. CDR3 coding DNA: TGTGCCAGTAGTGCCGGGACAGGGGGCGTGTACGAGCAGTACTTC.

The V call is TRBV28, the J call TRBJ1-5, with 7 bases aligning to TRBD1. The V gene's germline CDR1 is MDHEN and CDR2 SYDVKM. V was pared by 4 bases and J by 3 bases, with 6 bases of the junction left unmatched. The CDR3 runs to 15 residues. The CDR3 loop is CASSYGQASNQPQHF. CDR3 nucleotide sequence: TGTGCCAGCAGTTACGGACAGGCTTCCAATCAGCCCCAGCATTTT. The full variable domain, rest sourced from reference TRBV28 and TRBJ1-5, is DVKVTQSSRYLVKRTGEKVFLECVQDMDHENMFWYRQDPGLGLRLIYFSYDVKMKEKGDIPEGYSVSREKKERFSLILESASTNQTSMYLCASSYGQASNQPQHFGDGTRLSIL.

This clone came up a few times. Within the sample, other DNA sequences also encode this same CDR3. The CDR3 sequence is CASSEQVLNYGYTF. The CDR3 DNA reads TGTGCCAGCAGTGAGCAGGTCCTTAACTATGGCTACACCTTC. The gene calls are TRBV6-1 and TRBJ1-2; D ambiguous. Between the trimmed V and J ends, which lost 3 bases and 1 base, there was a span of 9 bases. Germline CDR1 and CDR2: MNHNS and SASEGT. The CDR3 covers 14 residues.

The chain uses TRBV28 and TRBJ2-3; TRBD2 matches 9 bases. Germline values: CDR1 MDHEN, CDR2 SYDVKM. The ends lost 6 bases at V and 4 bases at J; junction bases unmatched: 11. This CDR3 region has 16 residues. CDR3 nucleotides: TGTGCCAGCAGACCAATATTAGCGGGAGAGGCAGATACGCAGTATTTT. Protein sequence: CASRPILAGEADTQYF.

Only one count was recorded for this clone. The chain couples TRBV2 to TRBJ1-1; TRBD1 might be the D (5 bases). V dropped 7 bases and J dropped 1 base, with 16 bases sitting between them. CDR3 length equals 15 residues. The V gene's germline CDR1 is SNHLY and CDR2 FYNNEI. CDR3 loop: CASKPPGRGNTEAFF. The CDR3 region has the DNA TGTGCCAGCAAACCTCCGGGACGTGGGAACACTGAAGCTTTCTTT.

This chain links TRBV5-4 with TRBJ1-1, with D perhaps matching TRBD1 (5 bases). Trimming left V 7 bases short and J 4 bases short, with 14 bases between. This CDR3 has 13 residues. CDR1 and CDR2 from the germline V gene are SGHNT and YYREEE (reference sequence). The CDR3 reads CASSSGIGTEAFF. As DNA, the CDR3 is TGTGCCAGCTCCTCAGGGATTGGCACTGAAGCTTTCTTT.

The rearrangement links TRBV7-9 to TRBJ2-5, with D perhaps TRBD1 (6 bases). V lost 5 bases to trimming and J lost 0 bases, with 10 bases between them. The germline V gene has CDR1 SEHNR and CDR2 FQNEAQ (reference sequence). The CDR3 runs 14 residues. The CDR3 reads CASSRTVNQETQYF. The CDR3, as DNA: TGTGCCAGCAGCAGGACAGTGAACCAAGAGACCCAGTACTTC.

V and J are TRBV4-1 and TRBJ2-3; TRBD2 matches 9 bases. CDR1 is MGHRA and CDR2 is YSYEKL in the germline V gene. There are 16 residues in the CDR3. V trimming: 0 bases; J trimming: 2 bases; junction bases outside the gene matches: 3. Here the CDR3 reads CASSQDASGVTDTQYF. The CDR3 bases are TGCGCCAGCAGCCAAGATGCTAGCGGGGTCACAGATACGCAGTATTTT.

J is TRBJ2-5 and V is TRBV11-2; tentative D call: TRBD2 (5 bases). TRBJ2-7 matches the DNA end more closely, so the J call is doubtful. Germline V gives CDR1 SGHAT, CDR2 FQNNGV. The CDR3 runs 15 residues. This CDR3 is CASNHPRAGYYEQYF. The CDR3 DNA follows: TGTGCCAGCAACCACCCGAGGGCAGGCTACTACGAGCAGTACTTC.

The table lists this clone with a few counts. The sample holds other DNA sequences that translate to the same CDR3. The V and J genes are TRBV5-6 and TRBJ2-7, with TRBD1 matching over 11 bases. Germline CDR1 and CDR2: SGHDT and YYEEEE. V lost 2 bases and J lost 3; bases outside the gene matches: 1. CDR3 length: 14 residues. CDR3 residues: CASSFGTGGYEQYF. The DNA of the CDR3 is TGTGCCAGCAGCTTTGGGACAGGGGGCTACGAGCAGTACTTC.

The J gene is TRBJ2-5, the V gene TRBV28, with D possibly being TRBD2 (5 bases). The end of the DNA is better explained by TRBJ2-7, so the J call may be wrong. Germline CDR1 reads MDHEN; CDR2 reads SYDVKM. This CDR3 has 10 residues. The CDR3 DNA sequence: TGTGCCACCGGACGGGGCGAGCAGTACTTC. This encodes CATGRGEQYF.

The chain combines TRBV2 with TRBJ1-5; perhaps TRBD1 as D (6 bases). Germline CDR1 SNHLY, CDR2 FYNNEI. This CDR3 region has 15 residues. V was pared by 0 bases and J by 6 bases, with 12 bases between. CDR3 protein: CASSEASGASQPQHF. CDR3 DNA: TGTGCCAGCAGTGAAGCGTCAGGGGCTAGTCAGCCCCAGCATTTT.

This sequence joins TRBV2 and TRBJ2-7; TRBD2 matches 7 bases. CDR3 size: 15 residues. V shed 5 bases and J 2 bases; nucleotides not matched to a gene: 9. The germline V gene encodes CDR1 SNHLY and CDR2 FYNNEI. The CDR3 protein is CASSPPSGQAYEQYF. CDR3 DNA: TGTGCCAGCAGTCCCCCTAGCGGTCAAGCCTACGAGCAGTACTTC.

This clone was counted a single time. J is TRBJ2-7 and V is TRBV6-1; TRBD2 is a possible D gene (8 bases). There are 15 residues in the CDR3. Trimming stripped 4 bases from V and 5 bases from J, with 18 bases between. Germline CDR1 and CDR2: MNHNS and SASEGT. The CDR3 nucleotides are TGTGCCAGCAGTGCAGGGGGACTAGAATCTAACGAGCAGTACTTC. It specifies CASSAGGLESNEQYF.

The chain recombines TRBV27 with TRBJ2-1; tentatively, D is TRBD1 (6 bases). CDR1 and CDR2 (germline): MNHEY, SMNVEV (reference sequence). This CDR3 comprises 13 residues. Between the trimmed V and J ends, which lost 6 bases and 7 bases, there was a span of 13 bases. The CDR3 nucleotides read TGTGCCAGCAGAACCGGGACACTTAATGAGCAGTTCTTC. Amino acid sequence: CASRTGTLNEQFF.